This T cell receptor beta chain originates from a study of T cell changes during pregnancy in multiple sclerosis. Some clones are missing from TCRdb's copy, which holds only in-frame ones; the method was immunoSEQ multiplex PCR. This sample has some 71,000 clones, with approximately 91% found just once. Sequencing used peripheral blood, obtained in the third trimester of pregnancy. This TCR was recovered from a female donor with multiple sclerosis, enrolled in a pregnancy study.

As DNA, the CDR3 is TGTGCCAGCAGCTATGAGGTGAATAATGAAAAACTGTTTTTT. Protein: CASSYEVNNEKLFF. The chain employs TRBV5-4 and TRBJ1-4, with no clear D. This CDR3 region has 14 residues. The V gene lost 3 bases and the J gene lost 4 bases, with 10 bases spanning the gap. Germline V lookup: CDR1 SGHNT, CDR2 YYREEE (reference sequence).